This T cell receptor (beta chain) was profiled in a study of shared clonotypes between healthy human individuals. Findings and limits, study-wide: Generation probabilities were higher for clonotypes shared across all four sorted-subset donors than for unshared ones.

Each subset's genomic DNA was split evenly across several immunoSEQ plates. Each replicate PCR on the sorted subsets used about 220 ng DNA (around 30,000 T cell genomes). This table comes from immunoSEQ multiplex PCR, and its TCRdb copy is limited to in-frame clones, with some not included. The top ten clones hold about 0.45% of a sample with some 1.5 million clones, 95% to 99% of them seen once. The study drew all its donors from Caucasian adults living in Nashville, Tennessee. J gave up 4 bases and V 0 bases, and 1 base lay outside the gene matches. The CDR3 totals 14 residues. Germline V gene lookup returns CDR1 SGHRS and CDR2 YFSETQ. Turning to this clone: The antigen is unknown. The same CDR3 arises from other DNA sequences in this sample as well.

The chain employs TRBV5-1 and TRBJ2-1, with 7 bases identical to TRBD1. The sample was naive CD4+ T cells sorted from blood. Subset described: CD45RA+ positively selected. The TCR comes from a man in his thirties or forties in good health. CDR3 region: CASSLEGAYNEQFF. DNA of the CDR3: TGCGCCAGCAGCTTGGAGGGGGCGTACAATGAGCAGTTCTTC.